The rows below give T cell receptor beta chains drawn from one sample of a study of PD-1 blockade in classical Hodgkin lymphoma. Sequenced by immunoSEQ multiplex PCR; TCRdb stores in-frame clones only, minus some. The sample yields about 35,000 clones, roughly 90% seen once. The sample was CD4+ T cells from blood. The receptors stem from a human donor with classical Hodgkin lymphoma. CDR3s include the opening cysteine and the closing phenylalanine or tryptophan. Each record gives: D gene, V gene, J gene, clone size, CDR3 protein, CDR3 DNA. D genes are given only for firm matches. Size is stated for part of the rows, as once, few or many counts, or as a class when the clone is expanded.

D: NA; V: TRBV5-1; J: TRBJ2-3; size: NA; CDR3: CASSLTGLSTDTQYF; DNA: TGCGCCAGCAGCTTAACAGGGTTATCCACAGATACGCAGTATTTT
D: TRBD1; V: TRBV10-3; J: TRBJ2-7; size: NA; CDR3: CAISGGSGGYEQYF; DNA: TGTGCCATCAGTGGGGGATCAGGGGGCTACGAGCAGTACTTC
D: NA; V: TRBV2; J: TRBJ1-2; size: once; CDR3: CASRRGSPEGYTF; DNA: TGTGCCAGCAGGCGGGGCTCCCCCGAGGGCTACACCTTC
D: TRBD2; V: TRBV18; J: TRBJ2-5; size: NA; CDR3: CASSPLLAAQETQYF; DNA: TGTGCCAGCTCACCCCTTCTAGCGGCCCAAGAGACCCAGTACTTC
D: NA; V: TRBV2; J: TRBJ1-1; size: few; CDR3: CASTAGLRFTEAFF; DNA: TGTGCCAGCACCGCGGGCCTACGGTTCACTGAAGCTTTCTTT
D: TRBD1; V: TRBV7-2; J: TRBJ1-1; size: NA; CDR3: CASSFPTGVTEAFF; DNA: TGTGCCAGCAGCTTCCCGACAGGGGTGACTGAAGCTTTCTTT
D: NA; V: TRBV9; J: TRBJ2-5; size: once; CDR3: CASSVAFGGQETQYF; DNA: TGTGCCAGCAGCGTAGCGTTCGGGGGCCAAGAGACCCAGTACTTC
D: NA; V: TRBV12-5; J: TRBJ2-7; size: NA; CDR3: CASGLASVRGLRDYYEQYF; DNA: TGTGCTAGTGGCTTGGCCTCTGTCAGGGGGCTTAGGGACTACTACGAGCAGTACTTC
D: TRBD1; V: TRBV30; J: TRBJ2-5; size: NA; CDR3: CACPSERTGVIQETQYF; DNA: TGTGCCTGTCCCTCAGAACGGACAGGGGTTATCCAAGAGACCCAGTACTTC
D: TRBD2; V: TRBV5-1; J: TRBJ2-7; size: NA; CDR3: CASSLVAGGSYEQYF; DNA: TGCGCCAGCAGCTTGGTTGCCGGGGGGTCCTACGAGCAGTACTTC
D: TRBD1; V: TRBV6-6; J: TRBJ1-3; size: few; CDR3: CASRLGTGLSGNTIYF; DNA: TGTGCCAGCCGGTTGGGGACAGGGCTCTCTGGAAACACCATATATTTT